Listed here is a single T cell receptor (beta chain). The trim removed 4 bases at V and 7 bases at J, leaving 7 bases unmatched. The CDR3 has 13 residues. Germline CDR1 reads SGHTA; CDR2 reads FQGNSA. The study ran its PCR with 60 Vbeta and 13 Jbeta primers. Profiling relied on immunoSEQ multiplex PCR, and the TCRdb table lists in-frame clones only, not all of them. Of 200,000 to 300,000 clones listed, roughly 78% are singletons. The data derive from a study of cytomegalovirus exposure and HLA in healthy donors. The chain has TRBV7-2 and TRBJ2-7; 7 bases agree with TRBD1. Sequencing was performed on PBMCs. This TCR derives from a boy younger than 18 in good health and CMV-seronegative. This CDR3 reads CASSSNRGREQYF. CDR3 sequence (DNA): TGTGCCAGCAGCTCAAATAGGGGGCGAGAGCAGTACTTC.